The T cell receptor beta chain under discussion was sequenced for a study of blood T cell repertoires in COVID-19. V lost 5 bases to trimming and J lost 6 bases; unmatched junction nucleotides: 3. The germline CDR1 and CDR2 sequences are SGHVS and FQNEAQ. The CDR3 is made up of 13 amino acids. This clone appeared a single time. Repertoires were generated with immunoSEQ multiplex PCR, while TCRdb's copy carries only in-frame clones and drops some. The repertoire includes 150,000 to 200,000 clones, 83% of them detected once, and approximately 2% sits in the top ten. Sequences were obtained from peripheral blood. The sequence derives from a woman aged 80 or over with acute or convalescent COVID-19. The genes are TRBV7-8 and TRBJ1-5, with 8 bases aligning to TRBD1. CDR3 region: CASSRQGSQPQHF. CDR3 nucleotides: TGTGCCAGCAGCCGACAGGGGAGTCAGCCCCAGCATTTT.